This T cell receptor beta chain was documented in a study of T cells in localized non-small cell lung cancer. On this clone itself: The antigen is unknown.

Measured with immunoSEQ multiplex PCR; TCRdb has only the in-frame clones, and not every one. The sample records fewer than 25,000 clones, 91% being singletons. General study points: When the top 100 tumor clones were examined, a median around 58 of them also appeared in the adjacent lung, which was paired and uninvolved. Because researchers sequenced only one region of the tumor, heterogeneity is still possible. Greater T cell density in blood accompanied longer overall survival.

The V end lost 3 bases, the J end lost 4 bases, and 13 bases lay between the germline ends. The germline CDR1 and CDR2 sequences are MDHEN and SYDVKM. The CDR3 is 15 residues long. The clonotype was recovered from a woman aged 35-70 years with stage I lung adenocarcinoma. Sequences were derived from peripheral blood, sampled before any cancer treatment. V gene TRBV28 combines with J gene TRBJ2-1; perhaps D is TRBD1 or TRBD2 (5 bases each). CDR3 bases: TGTGCCAGCAGTTTTCGAGCGGACACTTACAATGAGCAGTTCTTC. It translates to CASSFRADTYNEQFF.